This entry describes one T cell receptor beta chain. The source of the sample is a study of shared clonotypes between healthy human individuals. CDR3 size: 10 residues. Trimming cost V 6 bases and J 5 bases, with 4 bases left between them. CDR1 is SNHLY and CDR2 is FYNNEI in the germline V gene. Some clones are missing from TCRdb's copy, which holds only in-frame ones; the method was immunoSEQ multiplex PCR. The sample contains a few hundred thousand clones, around 86% of which appear only once. The sample comprised memory CD8+ T cells sorted from blood. Subset described: CD45RO+ cells pooled with CCR7-negative TemRA cells. The chain combines TRBV2 with TRBJ2-5, with unresolved D. This clonotype originated in a man aged 18 to 35 in good health. The CDR3 DNA reads TGTGCCAGCAGCAAGGAGACCCAGTACTTC. Its protein is CASSKETQYF.